Included here is one T cell receptor (beta chain) sequence, with context. The V gene end was trimmed by 3 bases and the J gene end by 5 bases; junction bases not matched to a gene: 1. The germline V gene encodes CDR1 SNHLY and CDR2 FYNNEI. The CDR3 runs to 13 residues. This record belongs to a study of blood T cell repertoires in COVID-19. About the study: Samples came from the United States, Italy and Spain, spanning acute and convalescent COVID-19. T cells, B-cell-depleted T cells, or PBMCs supplied cDNA or gDNA.

Per the authors' pipeline: Reference gene primer amplification gave nucleated cell count estimates. This table comes from immunoSEQ multiplex PCR, and its TCRdb copy is limited to in-frame clones, with some not included. The V and J calls and clone size were taken over from that table, and D and trimming were inferred from the DNA. Of under 200,000 clones listed, 80% to 90% were seen once; the top ten hold over 9%. This clonotype was sampled from a woman aged 70-85 years with COVID-19, enrolled during active disease. Sequencing was done on a sample of peripheral blood. V and J are TRBV2 and TRBJ1-2; 9 nucleotides line up with TRBD1. The CDR3, as DNA: TGTGCCAGCAGTGAGACAGGGGGGTATGGCTACACCTTC. This translates into CASSETGGYGYTF.